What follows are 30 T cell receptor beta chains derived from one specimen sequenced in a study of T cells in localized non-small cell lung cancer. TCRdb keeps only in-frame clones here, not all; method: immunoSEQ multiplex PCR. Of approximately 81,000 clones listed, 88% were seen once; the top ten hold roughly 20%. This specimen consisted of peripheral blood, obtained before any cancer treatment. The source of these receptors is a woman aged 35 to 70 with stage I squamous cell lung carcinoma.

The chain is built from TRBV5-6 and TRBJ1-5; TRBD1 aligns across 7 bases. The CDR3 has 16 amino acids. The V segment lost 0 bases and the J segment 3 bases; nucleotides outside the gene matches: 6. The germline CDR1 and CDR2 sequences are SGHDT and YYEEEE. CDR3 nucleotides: TGTGCCAGCAGCTTGGTGGGAGGGGGCATCAATCAGCCCCAGCATTTT. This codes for CASSLVGGGINQPQHF.

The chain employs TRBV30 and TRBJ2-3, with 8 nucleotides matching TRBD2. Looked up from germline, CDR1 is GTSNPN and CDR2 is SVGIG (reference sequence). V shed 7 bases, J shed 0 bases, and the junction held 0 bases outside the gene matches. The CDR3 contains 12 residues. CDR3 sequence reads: CASGGSTDTQYF. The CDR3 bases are TGTGCCTCGGGGGGGAGCACAGATACGCAGTATTTT.

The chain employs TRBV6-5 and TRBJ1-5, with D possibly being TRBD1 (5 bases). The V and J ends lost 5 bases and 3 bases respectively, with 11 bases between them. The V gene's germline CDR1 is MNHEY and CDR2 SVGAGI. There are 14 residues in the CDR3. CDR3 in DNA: TGTGCCAGCAGTGAAGTCAGGGTCAATCAGCCCCAGCATTTT. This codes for CASSEVRVNQPQHF.

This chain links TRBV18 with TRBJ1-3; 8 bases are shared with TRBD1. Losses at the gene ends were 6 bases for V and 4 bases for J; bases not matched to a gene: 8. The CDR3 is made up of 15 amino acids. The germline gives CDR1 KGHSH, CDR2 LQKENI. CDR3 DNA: TGTGCCAGCTCTCCCACCCGGACAGGGGGAAACACCATATATTTT. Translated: CASSPTRTGGNTIYF.

The CDR3 sequence is CASSFSGPNYGYTF. The DNA of the CDR3 is TGCGCCAGCAGCTTCTCAGGGCCCAACTATGGCTACACCTTC. The rearrangement uses TRBV5-1 and TRBJ1-2; D perhaps matches TRBD1 (5 bases). Germline CDR1 is SGHRS and CDR2 is YFSETQ. The CDR3 covers 14 residues. Trimming stripped 2 bases from V and 2 bases from J, with 10 bases between.

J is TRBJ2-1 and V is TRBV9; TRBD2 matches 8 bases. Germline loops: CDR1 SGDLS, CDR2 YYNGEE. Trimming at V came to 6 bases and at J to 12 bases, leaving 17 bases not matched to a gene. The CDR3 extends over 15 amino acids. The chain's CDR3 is CASTPGGGQAGMQFF. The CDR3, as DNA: TGTGCCAGCACCCCGGGGGGGGGACAAGCGGGGATGCAGTTCTTC. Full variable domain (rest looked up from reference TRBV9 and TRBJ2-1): DSGVTQTPKHLITATGQRVTLRCSPRSGDLSVYWYQQSLDQGLQFLIQYYNGEERAKGNILERFSAQQFPDLHSELNLSSLELGDSALYFCASTPGGGQAGMQFFGPGTRLTVL.

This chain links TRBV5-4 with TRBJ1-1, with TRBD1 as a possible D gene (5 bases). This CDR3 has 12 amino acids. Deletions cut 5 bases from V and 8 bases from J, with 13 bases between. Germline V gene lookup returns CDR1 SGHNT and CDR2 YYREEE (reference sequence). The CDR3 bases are TGTGCCAGCAGGGGGTCGGGGCCCGAAGCTTTCTTT. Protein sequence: CASRGSGPEAFF.

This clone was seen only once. Here the CDR3 reads CASIGNMNTEAFF. CDR3 bases: TGTGCCAGTATAGGCAACATGAACACTGAAGCTTTCTTT. The chain links TRBV2 to TRBJ1-1; D is uncertain. Looked up from germline, CDR1 is SNHLY and CDR2 is FYNNEI. The V end was cut by 9 bases, the J end by 0 bases, with 11 bases between. The CDR3 loop spans 13 amino acids.

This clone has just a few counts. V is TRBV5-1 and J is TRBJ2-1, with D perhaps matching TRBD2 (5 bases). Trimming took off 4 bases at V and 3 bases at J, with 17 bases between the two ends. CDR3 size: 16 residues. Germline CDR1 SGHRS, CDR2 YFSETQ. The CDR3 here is CASSVAGVLYYNEQFF. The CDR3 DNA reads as TGCGCCAGCAGCGTCGCCGGGGTCTTGTACTACAATGAGCAGTTCTTC.

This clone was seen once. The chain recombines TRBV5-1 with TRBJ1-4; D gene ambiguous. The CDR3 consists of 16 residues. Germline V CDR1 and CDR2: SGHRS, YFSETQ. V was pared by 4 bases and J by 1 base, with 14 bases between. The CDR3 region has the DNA TGCGCCAGCAGCGGAGGGTCTATCATAACTAATGAAAAACTGTTTTTT. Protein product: CASSGGSIITNEKLFF.

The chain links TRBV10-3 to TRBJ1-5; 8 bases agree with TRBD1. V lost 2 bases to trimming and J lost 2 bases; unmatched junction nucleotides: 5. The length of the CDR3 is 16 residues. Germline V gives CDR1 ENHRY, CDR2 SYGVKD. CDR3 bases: TGTGCCATCAGTGAGCACCCGGACAGGGGCAATCAGCCCCAGCATTTT. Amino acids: CAISEHPDRGNQPQHF.

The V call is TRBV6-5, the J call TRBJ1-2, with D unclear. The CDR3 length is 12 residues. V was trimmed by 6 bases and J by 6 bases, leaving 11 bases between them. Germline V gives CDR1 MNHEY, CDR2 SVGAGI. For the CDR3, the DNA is TGTGCCAGCAGCACTCAGAAGAATGGCTACACCTTC. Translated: CASSTQKNGYTF.

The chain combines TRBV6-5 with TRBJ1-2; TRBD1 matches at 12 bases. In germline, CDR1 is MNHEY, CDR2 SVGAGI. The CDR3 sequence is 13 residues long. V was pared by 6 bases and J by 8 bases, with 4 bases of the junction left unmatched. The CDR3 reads CASRGQGAEGYTF. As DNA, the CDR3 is TGTGCCAGCAGGGGACAGGGGGCTGAAGGCTACACCTTC.

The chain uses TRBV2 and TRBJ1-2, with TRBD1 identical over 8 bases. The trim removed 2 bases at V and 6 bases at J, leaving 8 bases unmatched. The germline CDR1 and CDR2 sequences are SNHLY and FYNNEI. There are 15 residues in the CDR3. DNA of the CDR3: TGTGCCAGCAGTGAAACGACAGGGGAGGTCAATGGCTACACCTTC. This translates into CASSETTGEVNGYTF. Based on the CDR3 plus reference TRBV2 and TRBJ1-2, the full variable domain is EPEVTQTPSHQVTQMGQEVILRCVPISNHLYFYWYRQILGQKVEFLVSFYNNEISEKSEIFDDQFSVERPDGSNFTLKIRSTKLEDSAMYFCASSETTGEVNGYTFGSGTRLTVV.

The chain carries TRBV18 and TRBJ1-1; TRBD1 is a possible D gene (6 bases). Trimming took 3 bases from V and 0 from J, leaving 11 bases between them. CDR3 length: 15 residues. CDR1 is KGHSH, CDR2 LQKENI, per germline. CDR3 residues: CASSPLDRLNTEAFF. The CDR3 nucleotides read TGTGCCAGCTCACCTCTTGACAGGTTGAACACTGAAGCTTTCTTT.

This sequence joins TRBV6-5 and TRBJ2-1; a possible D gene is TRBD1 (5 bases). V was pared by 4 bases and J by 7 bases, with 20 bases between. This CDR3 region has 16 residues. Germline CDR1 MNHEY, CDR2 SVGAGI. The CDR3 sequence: CASSSLGVFRPNEQFF. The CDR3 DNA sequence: TGTGCCAGCAGTTCCCTAGGGGTATTCCGGCCTAATGAGCAGTTCTTC.

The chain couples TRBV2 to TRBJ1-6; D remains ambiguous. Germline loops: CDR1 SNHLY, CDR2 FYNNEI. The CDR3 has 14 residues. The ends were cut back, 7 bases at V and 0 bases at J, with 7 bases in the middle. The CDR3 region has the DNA TGTGCCAGCACCGAGAGCTCCTATAATTCACCCCTCCACTTT. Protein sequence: CASTESSYNSPLHF.

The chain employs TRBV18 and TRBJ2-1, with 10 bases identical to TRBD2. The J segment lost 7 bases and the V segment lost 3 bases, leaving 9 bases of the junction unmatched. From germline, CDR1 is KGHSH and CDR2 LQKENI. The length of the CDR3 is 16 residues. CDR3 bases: TGTGCCAGCTCACCCCTAGCGGGGGCCTCGTCGAATGAGCAGTTCTTC. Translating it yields CASSPLAGASSNEQFF.

CDR3 nucleotides: TGTGCCAGCAGTTCCACGGACAGGGGCCAACTGTTTTTT. Its protein product is CASSSTDRGQLFF. The J gene is TRBJ1-4, the V gene TRBV6-1; the match to TRBD1 covers 9 bases. The CDR3 extends over 13 amino acids. With 5 bases clipped from V and 12 bases from J, the junction kept 7 bases outside the gene matches. CDR1 is MNHNS, CDR2 SASEGT, per germline.

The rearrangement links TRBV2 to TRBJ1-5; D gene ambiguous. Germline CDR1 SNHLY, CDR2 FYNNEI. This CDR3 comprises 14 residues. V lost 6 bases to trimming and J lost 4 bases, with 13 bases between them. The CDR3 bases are TGTGCCAGCAGGGACGGAGAAGGGAATCAGCCCCAGCATTTT. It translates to CASRDGEGNQPQHF.

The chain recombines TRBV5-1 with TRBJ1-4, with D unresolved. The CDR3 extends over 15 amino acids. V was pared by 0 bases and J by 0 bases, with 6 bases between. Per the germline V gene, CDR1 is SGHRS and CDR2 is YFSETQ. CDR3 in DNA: TGCGCCAGCAGCTTGGAGGGTGCAACTAATGAAAAACTGTTTTTT. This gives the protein CASSLEGATNEKLFF.

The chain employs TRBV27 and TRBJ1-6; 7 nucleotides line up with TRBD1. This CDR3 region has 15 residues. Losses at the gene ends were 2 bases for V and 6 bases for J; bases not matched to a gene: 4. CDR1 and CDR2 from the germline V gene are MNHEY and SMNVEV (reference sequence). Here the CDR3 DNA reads TGTGCCAGCAGTTTAAGACAGGGCGCTAATTCACCCCTCCACTTT. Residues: CASSLRQGANSPLHF.

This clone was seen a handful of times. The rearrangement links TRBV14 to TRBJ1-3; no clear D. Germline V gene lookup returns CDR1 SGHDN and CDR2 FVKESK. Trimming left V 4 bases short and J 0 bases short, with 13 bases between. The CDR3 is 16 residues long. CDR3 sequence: CASSPLGPSSGNTIYF. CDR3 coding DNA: TGTGCCAGCAGCCCGCTTGGTCCATCCTCTGGAAACACCATATATTTT.

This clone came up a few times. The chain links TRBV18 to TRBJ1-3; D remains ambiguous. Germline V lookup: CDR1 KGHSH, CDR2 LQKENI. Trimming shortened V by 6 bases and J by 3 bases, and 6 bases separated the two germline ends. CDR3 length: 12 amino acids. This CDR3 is CASSPDGNTIYF. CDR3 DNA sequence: TGTGCCAGCTCCCCCGATGGAAACACCATATATTTT.

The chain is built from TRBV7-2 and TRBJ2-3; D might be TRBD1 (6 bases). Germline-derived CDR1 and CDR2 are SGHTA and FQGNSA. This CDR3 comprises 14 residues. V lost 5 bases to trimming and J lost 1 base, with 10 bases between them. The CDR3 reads CASSLRTGTDTQYF. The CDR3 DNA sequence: TGTGCCAGCAGCCTACGGACAGGCACAGATACGCAGTATTTT.

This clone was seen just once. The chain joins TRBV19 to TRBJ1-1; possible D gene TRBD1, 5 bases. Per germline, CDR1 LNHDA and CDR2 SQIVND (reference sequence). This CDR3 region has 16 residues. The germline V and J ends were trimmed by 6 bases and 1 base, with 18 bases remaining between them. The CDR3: CASSLKLAGRNTEAFF. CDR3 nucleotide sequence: TGTGCCAGTAGCCTAAAATTGGCAGGGAGGAACACTGAAGCTTTCTTT. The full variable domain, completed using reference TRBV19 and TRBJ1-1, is DGGITQSPKYLFRKEGQNVTLSCEQNLNHDAMYWYRQDPGQGLRLIYYSQIVNDFQKGDIAEGYSVSREKKESFPLTVTSAQKNPTAFYLCASSLKLAGRNTEAFFGQGTRLTVV.

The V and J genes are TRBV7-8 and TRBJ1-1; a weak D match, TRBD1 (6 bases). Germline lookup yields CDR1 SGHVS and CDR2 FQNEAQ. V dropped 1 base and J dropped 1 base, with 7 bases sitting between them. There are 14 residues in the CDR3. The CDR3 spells CASSLGTANTEAFF. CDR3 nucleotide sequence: TGTGCCAGCAGCTTAGGGACAGCGAACACTGAAGCTTTCTTT.

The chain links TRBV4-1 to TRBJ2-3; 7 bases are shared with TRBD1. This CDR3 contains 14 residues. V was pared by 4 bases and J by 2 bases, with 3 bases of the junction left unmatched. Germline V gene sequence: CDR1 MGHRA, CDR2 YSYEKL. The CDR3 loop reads CASSRDRYTDTQYF. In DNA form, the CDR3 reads TGCGCCAGCAGCCGGGACAGATACACAGATACGCAGTATTTT.

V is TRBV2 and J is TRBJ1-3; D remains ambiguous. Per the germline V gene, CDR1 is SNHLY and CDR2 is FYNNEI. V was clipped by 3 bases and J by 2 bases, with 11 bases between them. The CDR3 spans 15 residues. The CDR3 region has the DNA TGTGCCAGCAGTGAGGACGGGAGAGCTGGAAACACCATATATTTT. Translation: CASSEDGRAGNTIYF.

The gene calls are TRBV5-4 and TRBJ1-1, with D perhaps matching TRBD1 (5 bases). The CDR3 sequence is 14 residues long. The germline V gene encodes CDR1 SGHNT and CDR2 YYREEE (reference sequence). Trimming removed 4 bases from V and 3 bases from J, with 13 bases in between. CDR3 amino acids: CASSPRDSHTEAFF. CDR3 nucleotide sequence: TGTGCCAGCAGCCCACGGGACTCTCACACTGAAGCTTTCTTT.